A selection of T cell receptor beta chains follows, all from one sample in a study of blood T cell repertoires in COVID-19. Clones were sequenced by immunoSEQ multiplex PCR, and TCRdb holds only the in-frame ones, with some missing. Altogether about 55,000 clones are present, approximately 84% being singletons, with the ten largest covering around 15%. Material for sequencing was peripheral blood. These receptors all stem from a human donor in a cohort sampled during active COVID-19. Each CDR3 is given with its conserved first and last residue. The order of the fields is clone size, D gene, CDR3 length, J gene, V gene, CDR3 protein, CDR3 DNA. The D gene is left open where the match is weak. Expanded clones are given a class, and other clones once, few, many or no size at all.

size: once; D: TRBD1; length: 14; J: TRBJ1-1; V: TRBV3-1/TRBV3-2; CDR3: CASTPGQGGTEAFF; DNA: TGTGCCAGCACCCCGGGACAGGGGGGAACTGAAGCTTTCTTT
size: -; D: -; length: 16; J: TRBJ2-7; V: TRBV23-1; CDR3: CASSPGQTHYSYEQYF; DNA: TGCGCCAGCAGTCCGGGACAAACACATTACTCCTACGAGCAGTATTTC
size: -; D: -; length: 15; J: TRBJ2-5; V: TRBV7-2; CDR3: CASSFQGLETETQYF; DNA: TGTGCCAGCAGCTTTCAGGGCCTAGAGACAGAGACCCAGTACTTC
size: -; D: TRBD1; length: 17; J: TRBJ1-3; V: TRBV11-2; CDR3: CASSPRTGAGEGNTIYF; DNA: TGTGCCAGCAGCCCGAGGACAGGCGCTGGGGAGGGAAACACCATATATTTT
size: few; D: -; length: 13; J: TRBJ1-1; V: TRBV5-1; CDR3: CASSLVSNTEAFF; DNA: TGCGCCAGCAGCTTGGTGTCTAACACTGAAGCTTTCTTT
size: -; D: TRBD2; length: 16; J: TRBJ2-3; V: TRBV15; CDR3: CATSRGRGGGTDTQYF; DNA: TGTGCCACCAGCAGAGGGCGGGGAGGGGGCACAGATACGCAGTATTTT
size: -; D: TRBD1; length: 15; J: TRBJ1-5; V: TRBV27; CDR3: CASSLGDREGQPQHF; DNA: TGTGCCAGCAGCTTAGGGGACAGGGAGGGCCAGCCCCAGCATTTT
size: few; D: -; length: 16; J: TRBJ1-4; V: TRBV7-9; CDR3: CASSSGGFATNEKLFF; DNA: TGTGCCAGCAGCTCCGGGGGATTTGCAACTAATGAAAAACTGTTTTTT
size: -; D: -; length: 14; J: TRBJ1-5; V: TRBV19; CDR3: CASKEEYSNQPQHF; DNA: TGTGCCAGTAAGGAGGAATATAGCAATCAGCCCCAGCATTTT
size: -; D: TRBD1; length: 15; J: TRBJ1-1; V: TRBV18; CDR3: CASSSKQGANTEAFF; DNA: TGTGCCAGCTCGTCCAAACAGGGGGCAAACACTGAAGCTTTCTTT
size: -; D: -; length: 15; J: TRBJ1-6; V: TRBV23-1; CDR3: CASSQSGQGNSPLHF; DNA: TGCGCCAGCAGTCAATCGGGGCAGGGCAACTCACCCCTCCACTTT
size: -; D: -; length: 12; J: TRBJ2-3; V: TRBV7-9; CDR3: CASSFSEDTQYF; DNA: TGTGCCAGCAGCTTTTCGGAGGATACGCAGTATTTT
size: -; D: TRBD2; length: 14; J: TRBJ2-7; V: TRBV3-1/TRBV3-2; CDR3: CASSLRDYHREQYF; DNA: TGTGCCAGCAGCCTCCGGGACTACCATCGCGAGCAGTACTTC
size: -; D: -; length: 12; J: TRBJ1-2; V: TRBV27; CDR3: CASSLGGNGYTF; DNA: TGTGCCAGCAGTTTAGGAGGGAATGGCTACACCTTC
size: -; D: -; length: 15; J: TRBJ1-6; V: TRBV6-5; CDR3: CASSPRGGRGSPLHF; DNA: TGTGCCAGCAGTCCAAGGGGTGGGAGGGGTTCACCCCTCCACTTT
size: -; D: -; length: 15; J: TRBJ1-5; V: TRBV6-6; CDR3: CASSYSGQGNQPQHF; DNA: TGTGCCAGCAGTTACTCAGGGCAGGGAAATCAGCCCCAGCATTTT
size: once; D: -; length: 16; J: TRBJ1-5; V: TRBV6-2/TRBV6-3; CDR3: CASSYSGARSNQPQHF; DNA: TGTGCCAGCAGTTATAGTGGGGCGAGATCCAATCAGCCCCAGCATTTT
size: -; D: TRBD1; length: 17; J: TRBJ1-6; V: TRBV25-1; CDR3: CASSPDRGGFYNSPLHF; DNA: TGTGCCAGCAGTCCCGACAGGGGAGGGTTCTATAATTCACCCCTCCACTTT